Listed here are 21 T cell receptor beta chains from one sample, sequenced in a study of cytomegalovirus exposure and HLA in healthy donors. Use of 60 Vbeta and 13 Jbeta primers characterized the PCR. The table came from immunoSEQ multiplex PCR; TCRdb's copy has only in-frame clones and leaves some out. This table has 60,000 to 70,000 clones, approximately 80% appearing once. Source material: PBMCs. The origin of the receptors is a young man in good health and CMV-seropositive.

This clone occurred once. The chain uses TRBV25-1 and TRBJ1-3; weak D call: TRBD1 (6 bases). V was pared by 8 bases and J by 4 bases, with 24 bases between. The length of the CDR3 is 17 residues. The germline CDR1 and CDR2 sequences are MGHDK and SYGVNS. This CDR3 reads CASQLLTGGAGGNTIYF. DNA for the CDR3: TGTGCCAGCCAACTCCTTACGGGGGGGGCTGGAGGAAACACCATATATTTT. The entire variable domain, with the rest obtained from reference TRBV25-1 and TRBJ1-3, is as follows: EADIYQTPRYLVIGTGKKITLECSQTMGHDKMYWYQQDPGMELHLIHYSYGVNSTEKGDLSSESTVSRIRTEHFPLTLESARPSHTSQYLCASQLLTGGAGGNTIYFGEGSWLTVV.

The chain recombines TRBV7-6 with TRBJ1-1; 10 nucleotides line up with TRBD1. The CDR3 loop spans 15 amino acids. Germline CDR1 reads SGHVS; CDR2 reads FNYEAQ. The trim removed 5 bases at V and 3 bases at J, leaving 6 bases unmatched. CDR3 in amino acids: CASSRGTGVYTEAFF. DNA of the CDR3: TGTGCCAGCAGCCGCGGGACAGGGGTATACACTGAAGCTTTCTTT.

The J gene is TRBJ1-4, the V gene TRBV6-5; TRBD1 agrees at 7 bases. Germline trimming cut 5 bases from V and 4 bases from J; bases unmatched to any gene: 4. The CDR3 spans 14 residues. Germline V gives CDR1 MNHEY, CDR2 SVGAGI. The CDR3 region has the DNA TGTGCCAGCAGTACACAGGGGTTTAATGAAAAACTGTTTTTT. It translates to CASSTQGFNEKLFF.

In nucleotides, the CDR3 is TGTGCCAGCAGCCAAGGGGTGGGGGCTTCATACGAGCAGTACTTC. It yields the protein CASSQGVGASYEQYF. V is TRBV14 and J is TRBJ2-7; TRBD1 is a possible D gene (6 bases). CDR3 size: 15 residues. V lost 1 base, J lost 4 bases, and 14 bases lay in between. Germline CDR1 and CDR2: SGHDN and FVKESK. The full variable domain, rest sourced from reference TRBV14 and TRBJ2-7, is EAGVTQFPSHSVIEKGQTVTLRCDPISGHDNLYWYRRVMGKEIKFLLHFVKESKQDESGMPNNRFLAERTGGTYSTLKVQPAELEDSGVYFCASSQGVGASYEQYFGPGTRLTVT.

V usage is TRBV5-1 and J usage is TRBJ2-7; unclear D gene. This CDR3 region has 12 residues. Germline loops: CDR1 SGHRS, CDR2 YFSETQ. The V gene lost 3 bases and the J gene lost 5 bases, with 9 bases spanning the gap. The CDR3 coding sequence is TGCGCCAGCAGCTCCCCACCAGACGAGCAGTACTTC. It translates to CASSSPPDEQYF. Combining the CDR3 with reference TRBV5-1 and TRBJ2-7 gives the whole variable domain KAGVTQTPRYLIKTRGQQVTLSCSPISGHRSVSWYQQTPGQGLQFLFEYFSETQRNKGNFPGRFSGRQFSNSRSEMNVSTLELGDSALYLCASSSPPDEQYFGPGTRLTVT.

The V gene is TRBV5-4, the J gene TRBJ2-7; TRBD2 matches 8 bases. The J segment lost 0 bases and the V segment lost 4 bases, leaving 3 bases of the junction unmatched. The CDR3 runs 14 residues. In germline, CDR1 is SGHNT, CDR2 YYREEE (reference sequence). The chain's CDR3 is CASSPSGHSYEQYF. DNA for the CDR3: TGTGCCAGCAGCCCTAGCGGGCACTCCTACGAGCAGTACTTC.

This clone was seen only a few times. The chain uses TRBV5-1 and TRBJ1-1; D remains unclear. Trimming pared 3 bases from V and 2 bases from J, leaving 8 bases between. The CDR3 is made up of 13 amino acids. Looked up from germline, CDR1 is SGHRS and CDR2 is YFSETQ. CDR3 in DNA: TGCGCCAGCAGCTCTACAGCTAACACTGAAGCTTTCTTT. It yields the protein CASSSTANTEAFF.

The CDR3 sequence is CSVVGQGGGYTF. In DNA, the CDR3 is TGCAGCGTTGTGGGACAGGGCGGCGGCTACACCTTC. The V and J genes are TRBV29-1 and TRBJ1-2; TRBD1 aligns across 9 bases. This CDR3 has 12 residues. Germline V CDR1 and CDR2: SQVTM, ANQGSEA. V lost 4 bases to trimming and J lost 8 bases; unmatched junction nucleotides: 5.

This chain joins TRBV6-5 and TRBJ2-7; 8 bases agree with TRBD1. This CDR3 is built from 13 residues. Germline-derived CDR1 and CDR2 are MNHEY and SVGAGI. Unmatched junction bases numbered 2, after V lost 5 bases and J lost 2 bases. The DNA of the CDR3 is TGTGCCAGCAGTCAGGGACAGGCCTACGAGCAGTACTTC. Its translation is CASSQGQAYEQYF.

The chain links TRBV30 to TRBJ2-5, with 8 bases aligning to TRBD1. The CDR3 is 12 residues long. Looked up from germline, CDR1 is GTSNPN and CDR2 is SVGIG (reference sequence). V was pared by 8 bases and J by 4 bases, with 6 bases of the junction left unmatched. Here the CDR3 reads CAGETGGETQYF. The CDR3 nucleotides read TGTGCCGGGGAAACAGGGGGAGAGACCCAGTACTTC.

This clone came up a few times. This chain connects TRBV30 to TRBJ2-6; 7 bases match TRBD2. The CDR3 runs to 13 residues. The ends lost 8 bases at V and 0 bases at J; junction bases unmatched: 1. In germline, CDR1 is GTSNPN, CDR2 SVGIG (reference sequence). Written as DNA, the CDR3 is TGTGCCGGGGGGGGCTCTGGGGCCAACGTCCTGACTTTC. Protein: CAGGGSGANVLTF. Full variable domain (outside the CDR3, taken from reference TRBV30 and TRBJ2-6): SQTIHQWPATLVQPVGSPLSLECTVEGTSNPNLYWYRQAAGRGLQLLFYSVGIGQISSEVPQNLSASRPQDRQFILSSKKLLLSDSGFYLCAGGGSGANVLTFGAGSRLTVL.

The J gene is TRBJ1-1, the V gene TRBV5-1; D unresolved. This CDR3 contains 13 residues. V was cut by 0 bases and J by 3 bases, with 6 bases left in between. CDR1 is SGHRS, CDR2 YFSETQ, per germline. CDR3 coding DNA: TGCGCCAGCAGCTTGGCACGGTACACTGAAGCTTTCTTT. Translation gives CASSLARYTEAFF.

V and J are TRBV7-8 and TRBJ1-2, with D tentatively TRBD1 (6 bases). Trimming stripped 5 bases from V and 1 base from J, with 17 bases between. CDR3 length: 16 amino acids. The germline gives CDR1 SGHVS, CDR2 FQNEAQ. The DNA for the CDR3 is TGTGCCAGCAGCCCCCAGGCGAGGGGGAATAACTATGGCTACACCTTC. Residues: CASSPQARGNNYGYTF.

The V gene is TRBV11-1, the J gene TRBJ2-5, with D possibly TRBD1 on 5 matching bases. CDR1 is SGHAT, CDR2 FQDESV, per germline (reference sequence). V gave up 4 bases and J gave up 4 bases, with 19 bases separating them. The length of the CDR3 is 16 residues. This CDR3 is CASSSLHGANGETQYF. In DNA, the CDR3 is TGTGCCAGCAGCTCCCTTCATGGGGCAAACGGAGAGACCCAGTACTTC.

The genes are TRBV30 and TRBJ2-7; D uncertain. Trimming removed 1 base at V and 0 bases at J, with 7 bases between. The germline CDR1 and CDR2 sequences are GTSNPN and SVGIG (reference sequence). The CDR3 runs to 13 residues. CDR3 DNA sequence: TGTGCCTGGAGTGGGGCAGACTCCTACGAGCAGTACTTC. This sequence encodes CAWSGADSYEQYF. Filled out from reference TRBV30 and TRBJ2-7, the complete variable domain reads SQTIHQWPATLVQPVGSPLSLECTVEGTSNPNLYWYRQAAGRGLQLLFYSVGIGQISSEVPQNLSASRPQDRQFILSSKKLLLSDSGFYLCAWSGADSYEQYFGPGTRLTVT.

The CDR3 bases are TGTGCCAGCAGCCCCAGACAGGGGATTAATGAAAAACTGTTTTTT. It yields the protein CASSPRQGINEKLFF. The J gene is TRBJ1-4, the V gene TRBV4-2; 8 positions match TRBD1. The CDR3 covers 15 residues. V was pared by 4 bases and J by 4 bases, with 5 bases of the junction left unmatched. Germline CDR1 LGHNA, CDR2 YNFKEQ.

This clone was counted a single time. The chain combines TRBV29-1 with TRBJ2-2, with a weak D call TRBD1 (5 bases). This CDR3 has 13 amino acids. The V gene's germline CDR1 is SQVTM and CDR2 ANQGSEA. Trimming shortened V by 8 bases and J by 4 bases, and 14 bases separated the two germline ends. The CDR3 here is CSHYRRATGELFF. In DNA form, the CDR3 reads TGCAGCCATTACAGGCGCGCCACCGGGGAGCTGTTTTTT.

The chain joins TRBV30 to TRBJ1-4; no reliable D call. Trimming cost V 1 base and J 6 bases, with 6 bases left between them. The CDR3 length is 12 residues. Germline V gene sequence: CDR1 GTSNPN, CDR2 SVGIG (reference sequence). The DNA of the CDR3 is TGTGCCTGGAGTGGGGGAGATGAAAAACTGTTTTTT. Its protein product is CAWSGGDEKLFF.

The chain employs TRBV2 and TRBJ1-6; D is possibly TRBD1 (6 bases). The CDR3 consists of 13 residues. V was cut by 8 bases and J by 10 bases, with 15 bases left in between. The germline V gene encodes CDR1 SNHLY and CDR2 FYNNEI. CDR3 region: CASGRTVRSPLHF. The CDR3 nucleotides read TGTGCCAGCGGTAGGACAGTTCGGTCACCCCTCCACTTT.

The CDR3 coding sequence is TGTGCCTGGAGGGCGGCGGGCAGGGGGCATATGAACACTGAAGCTTTCTTT. This encodes CAWRAAGRGHMNTEAFF. The V and J genes are TRBV30 and TRBJ1-1, with TRBD1 identical over 8 bases. The germline gives CDR1 GTSNPN, CDR2 SVGIG (reference sequence). This CDR3 has 17 residues. V dropped 3 bases and J dropped 0; count of bases not matched to a gene: 12.

The rearrangement joins TRBV4-1 to TRBJ1-5; the D is unclear. From germline, CDR1 is MGHRA and CDR2 YSYEKL. CDR3 length: 14 amino acids. The V and J ends lost 3 bases and 4 bases respectively, with 10 bases between them. The chain's CDR3 is CASSHQGGNQPQHF. CDR3 DNA: TGCGCCAGCAGCCACCAAGGAGGGAATCAGCCCCAGCATTTT.